A single sample is the source of the 7 T cell receptor beta chains below, sequenced in a study of T-cell reconstitution after alpha-beta-depleted transplantation in children. Preparing the TCRbeta library involved the use of unique molecular identifiers. TCRdb called the PCR reads again in MiXCR, with one record for every CDR3 protein. The sample gives some 590,000 distinct CDR3 sequences, over 9.5% of which show up once; roughly 4% is in the top ten. Sequencing used PBMCs from the stem cell graft donor, obtained from the stem cell graft. Receptors were obtained from a human donor who donated a stem cell graft to a child with acute myeloid leukemia.

The CDR3, as DNA: TGTGCCAGCAGCCGGACTAGAGGCACCGGGGAGCTGTTTTTT. Translated: CASSRTRGTGELFF. The J gene is TRBJ2-2, the V gene TRBV7-3, with 7 positions matching TRBD2. The CDR3 is made up of 14 amino acids. V lost 5 bases and J lost 4; bases outside the gene matches: 4. The germline V gene has CDR1 SGHTA and CDR2 FQGTGA.

The chain uses TRBV7-9 and TRBJ1-1; TRBD1 matches 7 bases. The CDR3 is made up of 14 amino acids. The V and J ends lost 5 bases and 5 bases, in that order; junction bases with no gene match: 8. The germline V gene has CDR1 SEHNR and CDR2 FQNEAQ (reference sequence). For the CDR3, the DNA is TGTGCCAGCAGCCCCCCGACAGGGTTAACTGAAGCTTTCTTT. Amino acids: CASSPPTGLTEAFF. Full variable domain (missing parts from reference TRBV7-9 and TRBJ1-1): DTGVSQNPRHKITKRGQNVTFRCDPISEHNRLYWYRQTLGQGPEFLTYFQNEAQLEKSRLLSDRFSAERPKGSFSTLEIQRTEQGDSAMYLCASSPPTGLTEAFFGQGTRLTVV.

This clonotype has just a few counts. The chain couples TRBV7-9 to TRBJ2-3; D is uncertain. V lost 1 base to trimming and J lost 2 bases, with 7 bases between them. CDR1 and CDR2 from the germline V gene are SEHNR and FQNEAQ (reference sequence). The CDR3 totals 14 residues. CDR3 protein: CASSLGVDTDTQYF. CDR3 bases: TGTGCCAGCAGCTTAGGCGTGGACACAGATACGCAGTATTTT.

There are many counts of this clonotype. The chain is built from TRBV12-3 or TRBV12-4 and TRBJ2-3; 7 nucleotides align to TRBD2. This CDR3 has 15 residues. With V trimmed by 6 bases and J by 4 bases, 10 bases remained unmatched. CDR3 loop: CASRVQLAVSDTQYF. As DNA, the CDR3 is TGTGCCAGCAGGGTTCAGCTAGCGGTCTCAGATACGCAGTATTTT.

In its sample, this clonotype was seen many times. CDR3 bases: TGTGCCAGCAGCTTACGCACTTTAAGGAGTTACTATAATTCACCCCTCCACTTT. It encodes CASSLRTLRSYYNSPLHF. This chain links TRBV7-2 with TRBJ1-6; D unresolved. V was pared by 2 bases and J by 3 bases, with 17 bases between. Germline CDR1 and CDR2: SGHTA and FQGNSA. The CDR3 is made up of 18 amino acids.

At least ten counts were recorded for this clonotype. The CDR3 coding sequence is TGTGCCACCAGTGAGACACTAGCGGGGGCAGATACGCAGTATTTT. It translates to CATSETLAGADTQYF. The chain links TRBV24-1 to TRBJ2-3, with TRBD2 identical over 11 bases. CDR1 is KGHDR and CDR2 is SFDVKD in the germline V gene. The V and J ends lost 4 bases and 4 bases, in that order; junction bases with no gene match: 3. This CDR3 has 15 amino acids.

The chain couples TRBV7-2 to TRBJ2-1; either TRBD1 or TRBD2 may fit D (5 bases each). This CDR3 contains 14 residues. CDR1 is SGHTA and CDR2 is FQGNSA in the germline V gene. Trimming left V 3 bases short and J 5 bases short, with 11 bases between. This chain's CDR3 is CASSFLWGNNEQFF. The CDR3 region has the DNA TGTGCCAGCAGCTTCCTCTGGGGGAACAATGAGCAGTTCTTC.